This T cell receptor beta chain was sequenced during a study of blood T cells in healthy people across ages. Combining a sample-barcoded 5' primer with a J-beta primer mix, a second PCR ran for roughly 7 to 12 cycles. A template-switch adaptor containing 12 random nucleotides labeled each cDNA molecule. TCRdb reanalysed the 5' RACE reads using MiXCR and keeps one entry per CDR3 protein. The table has about 680,000 distinct CDR3 sequences, over 45% seen once. Trimming took 6 bases from V and 4 from J; bases not matched to a gene: 7. The CDR3 covers 14 residues. CDR1 is MDHEN and CDR2 is SYDVKM in the germline V gene.

This TCR derives from a woman aged 55-70 years in good health. The chain carries TRBV28 and TRBJ1-2; 8 bases fit TRBD1. The specimen sequenced was blood. This chain's CDR3 is CASRTPGTGYGYTF. CDR3 coding DNA: TGTGCCAGCAGGACTCCCGGGACAGGCTATGGCTACACCTTC.